This T cell receptor (beta chain) was captured by sequencing in a study of Ad26.COV2.S vaccination and SARS-CoV-2 variants. The CDR3 contains 14 residues. Per germline, CDR1 MNHNY and CDR2 SVGAGI (reference sequence). V gave up 0 bases and J gave up 9 bases, with 9 bases separating them. Findings of the study overall: Spike-specific TCR breadth in vaccine recipients exceeded that seen in placebo recipients. Measurement of non-spike TCR breadth gave similar results in vaccine and placebo recipients.

About this clone itself: Its antigen remains unknown.

Treatment indicated: about 20 received Ad26.COV2.S at low or high dose, single or two shots; about 5 received placebo; per-sample allocation not given. On day 63 after the first injection, vaccine and placebo recipients gave samples. Produced via immunoSEQ multiplex PCR; TCRdb's table is partial and in-frame only. Counted here are around 300,000 clones, about nine tenths occurring once; the ten biggest clones make up around 5.5%. This receptor was obtained from a person aged 18-65 years who received the Ad26.COV2.S COVID-19 vaccine or a placebo. This material consisted of peripheral blood, taken in a trial of Ad26.COV2.S vaccine versus placebo. This rearrangement joins TRBV6-6 to TRBJ1-6; D remains unclear. The CDR3 region has the DNA TGTGCCAGCAGTTACTCGACTCTGTTTTCACCCCTCCACTTT. Amino acids: CASSYSTLFSPLHF.